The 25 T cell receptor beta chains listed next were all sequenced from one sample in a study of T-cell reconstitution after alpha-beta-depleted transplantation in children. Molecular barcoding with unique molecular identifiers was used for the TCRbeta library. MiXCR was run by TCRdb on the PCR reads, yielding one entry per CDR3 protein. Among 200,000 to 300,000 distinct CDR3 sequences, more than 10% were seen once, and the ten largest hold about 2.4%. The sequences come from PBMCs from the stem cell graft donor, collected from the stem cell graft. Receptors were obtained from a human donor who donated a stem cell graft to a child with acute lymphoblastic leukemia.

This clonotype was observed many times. CDR3 DNA sequence: TGTGCCAGCAGTTTCGACAGGTTCGGTCCAAACACTGAAGCTTTCTTT. The encoded protein is CASSFDRFGPNTEAFF. This chain joins TRBV6-2 or TRBV6-3 and TRBJ1-1; possibly TRBD1 for D (6 bases). The CDR3 extends over 16 amino acids. Trimming stripped 4 bases from V and 2 bases from J, with 17 bases between. Looked up from germline, CDR1 is MNHEY and CDR2 is SVGEGT.

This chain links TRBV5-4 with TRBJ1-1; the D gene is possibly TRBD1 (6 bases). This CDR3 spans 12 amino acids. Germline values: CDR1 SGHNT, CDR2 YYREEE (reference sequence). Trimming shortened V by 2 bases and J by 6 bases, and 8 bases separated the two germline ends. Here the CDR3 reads CASSLQGSEAFF. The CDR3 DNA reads TGTGCCAGCAGCTTACAGGGTTCTGAAGCTTTCTTT.

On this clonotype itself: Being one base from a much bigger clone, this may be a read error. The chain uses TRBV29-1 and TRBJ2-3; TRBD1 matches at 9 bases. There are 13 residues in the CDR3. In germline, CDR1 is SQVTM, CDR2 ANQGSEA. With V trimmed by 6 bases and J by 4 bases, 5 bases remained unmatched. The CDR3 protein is CSVFDRGSDTQYF. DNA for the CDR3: TGCAGCGTCTTCGACAGGGGGTCAGATACGCAGTATTTT.

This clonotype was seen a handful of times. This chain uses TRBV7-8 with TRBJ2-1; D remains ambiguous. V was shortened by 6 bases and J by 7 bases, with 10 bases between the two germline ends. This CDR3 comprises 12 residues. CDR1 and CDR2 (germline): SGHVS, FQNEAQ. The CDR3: CASRTDRNEQFF. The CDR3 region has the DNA TGTGCCAGCAGAACTGATCGAAATGAGCAGTTCTTC.

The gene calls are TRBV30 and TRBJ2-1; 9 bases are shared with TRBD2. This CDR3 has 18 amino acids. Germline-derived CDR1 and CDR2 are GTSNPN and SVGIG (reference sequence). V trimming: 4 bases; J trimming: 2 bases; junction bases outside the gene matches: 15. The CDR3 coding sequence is TGTGCCTGGATGGAATGGGGAACGGGACTAGCTACCTACAATGAGCAGTTCTTC. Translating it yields CAWMEWGTGLATYNEQFF.

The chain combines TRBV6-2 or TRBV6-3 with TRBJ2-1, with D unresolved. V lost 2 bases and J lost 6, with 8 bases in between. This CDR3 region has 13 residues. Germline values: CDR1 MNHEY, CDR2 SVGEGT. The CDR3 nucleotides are TGTGCCAGCAGTTACAAGGAGTTCAATGAGCAGTTCTTC. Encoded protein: CASSYKEFNEQFF.

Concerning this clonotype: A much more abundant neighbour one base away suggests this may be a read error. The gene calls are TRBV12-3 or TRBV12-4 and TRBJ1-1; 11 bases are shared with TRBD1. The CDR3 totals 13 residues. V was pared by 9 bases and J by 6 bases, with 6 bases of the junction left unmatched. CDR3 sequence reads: CARSRDRGAEAFF. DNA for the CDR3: TGTGCCAGGAGTCGGGACAGGGGGGCTGAAGCTTTCTTT.

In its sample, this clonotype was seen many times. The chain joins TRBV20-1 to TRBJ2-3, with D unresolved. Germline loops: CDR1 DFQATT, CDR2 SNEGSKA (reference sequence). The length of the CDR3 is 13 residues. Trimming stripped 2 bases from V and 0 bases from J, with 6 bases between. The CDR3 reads CSARRYSTDTQYF. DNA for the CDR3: TGCAGTGCTAGACGGTATAGCACAGATACGCAGTATTTT.

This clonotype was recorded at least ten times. The CDR3 spells CASSLNSGQETQYF. The CDR3 DNA reads TGTGCCAGCAGCTTAAATAGCGGGCAGGAGACCCAGTACTTC. V gene TRBV7-2 combines with J gene TRBJ2-5, with 7 bases lining up with TRBD2. V gave up 2 bases and J gave up 5 bases; unmatched junction bases: 5. CDR1 and CDR2 (germline): SGHTA, FQGNSA. The CDR3 length is 14 residues.

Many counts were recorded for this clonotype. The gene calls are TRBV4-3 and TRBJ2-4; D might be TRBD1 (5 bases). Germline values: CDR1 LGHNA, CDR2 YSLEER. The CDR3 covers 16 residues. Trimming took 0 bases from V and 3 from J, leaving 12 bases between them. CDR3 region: CASSQEVAGLKNIQYF. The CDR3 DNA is TGCGCCAGCAGCCAAGAGGTGGCAGGGCTCAAAAACATTCAGTACTTC.

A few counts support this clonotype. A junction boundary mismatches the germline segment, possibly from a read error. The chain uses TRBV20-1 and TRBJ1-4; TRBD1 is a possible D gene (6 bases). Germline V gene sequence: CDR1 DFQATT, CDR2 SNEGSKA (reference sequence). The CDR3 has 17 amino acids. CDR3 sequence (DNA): TGCTGTGCTAGGAGGGGAACGGGGGCTCGGGTTAATGAAAAACTGTTTTTT. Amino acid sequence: CCARRGTGARVNEKLFF.

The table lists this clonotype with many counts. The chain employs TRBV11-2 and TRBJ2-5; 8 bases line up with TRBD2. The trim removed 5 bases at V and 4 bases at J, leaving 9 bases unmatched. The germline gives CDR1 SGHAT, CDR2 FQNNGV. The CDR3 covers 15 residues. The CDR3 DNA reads TGTGCCAGCAGCCAGTATCTAGCGGGTCGAGAGACCCAGTACTTC. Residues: CASSQYLAGRETQYF.

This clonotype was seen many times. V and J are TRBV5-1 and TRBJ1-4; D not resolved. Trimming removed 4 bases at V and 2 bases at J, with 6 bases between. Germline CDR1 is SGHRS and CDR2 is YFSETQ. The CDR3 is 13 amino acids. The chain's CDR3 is CASSLRTNEKLFF. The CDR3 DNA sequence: TGCGCCAGCAGCCTACGTACTAATGAAAAACTGTTTTTT.

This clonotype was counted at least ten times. The CDR3 nucleotides are TGTGCCAGCAGTTACTTGCCGGGATCGGGGCCCCAGCATTTT. Protein sequence: CASSYLPGSGPQHF. The chain has TRBV6-2 or TRBV6-3 and TRBJ1-5; D gene unclear. The CDR3 runs to 14 residues. Per germline, CDR1 MNHEY and CDR2 SVGEGT. The germline V and J ends were trimmed by 1 base and 9 bases, with 13 bases remaining between them.

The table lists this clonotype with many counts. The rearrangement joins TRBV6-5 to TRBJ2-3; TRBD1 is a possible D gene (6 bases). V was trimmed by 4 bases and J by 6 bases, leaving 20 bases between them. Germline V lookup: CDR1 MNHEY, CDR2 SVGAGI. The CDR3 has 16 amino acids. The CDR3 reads CASSSPSRTRGDTQYF. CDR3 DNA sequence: TGTGCCAGCAGTTCCCCTTCGCGGACGAGGGGGGATACGCAGTATTTT.

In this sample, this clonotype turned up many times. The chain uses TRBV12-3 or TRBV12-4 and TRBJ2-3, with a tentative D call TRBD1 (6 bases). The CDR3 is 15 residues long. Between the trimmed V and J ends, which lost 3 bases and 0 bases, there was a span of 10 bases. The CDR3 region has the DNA TGTGCCAGCAGTTTTTACAGGGAAAGCACAGATACGCAGTATTTT. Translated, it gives CASSFYRESTDTQYF.

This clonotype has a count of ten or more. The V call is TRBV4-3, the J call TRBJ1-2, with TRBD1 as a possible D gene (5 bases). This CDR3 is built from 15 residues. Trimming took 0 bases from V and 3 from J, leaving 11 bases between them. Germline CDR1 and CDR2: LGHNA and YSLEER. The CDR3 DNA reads TGCGCCAGCAGCCAAGATAATACAGGTTACTATGGCTACACCTTC. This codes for CASSQDNTGYYGYTF.

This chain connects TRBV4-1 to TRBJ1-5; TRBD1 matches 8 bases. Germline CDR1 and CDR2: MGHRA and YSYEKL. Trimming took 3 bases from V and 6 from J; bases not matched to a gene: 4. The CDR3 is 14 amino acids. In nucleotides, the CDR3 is TGCGCCAGCAGCCACGGACAGGGCGGTCAGCCCCAGCATTTT. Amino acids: CASSHGQGGQPQHF.

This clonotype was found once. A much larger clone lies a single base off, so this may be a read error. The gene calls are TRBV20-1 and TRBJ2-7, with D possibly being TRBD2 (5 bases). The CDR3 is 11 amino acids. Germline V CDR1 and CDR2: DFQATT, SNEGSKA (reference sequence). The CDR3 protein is CSANGPREQNF. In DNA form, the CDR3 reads TGCAGTGCCAACGGACCGAGGGAGCAGAACTTC.

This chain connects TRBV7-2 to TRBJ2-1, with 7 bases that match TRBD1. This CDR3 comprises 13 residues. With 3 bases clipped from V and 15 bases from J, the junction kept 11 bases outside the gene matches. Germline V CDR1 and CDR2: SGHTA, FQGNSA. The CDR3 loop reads CASSLDGRQGRFF. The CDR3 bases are TGTGCCAGCAGCTTGGATGGGCGACAGGGCCGGTTCTTC.

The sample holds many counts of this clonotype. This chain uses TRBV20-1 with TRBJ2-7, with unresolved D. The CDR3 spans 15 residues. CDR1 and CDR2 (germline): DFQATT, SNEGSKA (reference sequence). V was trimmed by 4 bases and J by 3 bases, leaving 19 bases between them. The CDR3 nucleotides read TGCAGTGCTACGTTCCCTTCCCTTCCCGTCTACGAGCAGTACTTC. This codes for CSATFPSLPVYEQYF.

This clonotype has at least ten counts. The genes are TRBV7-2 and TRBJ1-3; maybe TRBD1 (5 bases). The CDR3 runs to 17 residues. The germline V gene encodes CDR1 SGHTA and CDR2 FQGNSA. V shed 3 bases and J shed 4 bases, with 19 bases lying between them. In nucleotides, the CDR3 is TGTGCCAGCAGCTTTATTCGGGCGGGGCTAGCGGGAAACACCATATATTTT. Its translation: CASSFIRAGLAGNTIYF.

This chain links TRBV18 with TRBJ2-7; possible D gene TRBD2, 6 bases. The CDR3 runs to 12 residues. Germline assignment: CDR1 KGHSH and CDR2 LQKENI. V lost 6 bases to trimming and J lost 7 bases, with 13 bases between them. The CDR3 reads CASSDGGGEQYF. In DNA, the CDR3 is TGTGCCAGCTCGGACGGGGGTGGAGAGCAGTACTTC.

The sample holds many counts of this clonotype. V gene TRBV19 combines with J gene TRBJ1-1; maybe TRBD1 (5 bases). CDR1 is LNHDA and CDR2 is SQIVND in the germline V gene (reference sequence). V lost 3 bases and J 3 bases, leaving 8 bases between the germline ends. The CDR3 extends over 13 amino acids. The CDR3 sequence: CASSMGQYTEAFF. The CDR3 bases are TGTGCCAGTAGTATGGGGCAGTACACTGAAGCTTTCTTT.

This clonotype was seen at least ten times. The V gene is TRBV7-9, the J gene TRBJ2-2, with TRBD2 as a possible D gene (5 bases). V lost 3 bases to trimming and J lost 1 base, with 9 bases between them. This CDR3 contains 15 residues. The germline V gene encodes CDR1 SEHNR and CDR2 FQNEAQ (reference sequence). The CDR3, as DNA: TGTGCCAGCAGCTTTCCCCGGGAGAACACCGGGGAGCTGTTTTTT. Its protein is CASSFPRENTGELFF.